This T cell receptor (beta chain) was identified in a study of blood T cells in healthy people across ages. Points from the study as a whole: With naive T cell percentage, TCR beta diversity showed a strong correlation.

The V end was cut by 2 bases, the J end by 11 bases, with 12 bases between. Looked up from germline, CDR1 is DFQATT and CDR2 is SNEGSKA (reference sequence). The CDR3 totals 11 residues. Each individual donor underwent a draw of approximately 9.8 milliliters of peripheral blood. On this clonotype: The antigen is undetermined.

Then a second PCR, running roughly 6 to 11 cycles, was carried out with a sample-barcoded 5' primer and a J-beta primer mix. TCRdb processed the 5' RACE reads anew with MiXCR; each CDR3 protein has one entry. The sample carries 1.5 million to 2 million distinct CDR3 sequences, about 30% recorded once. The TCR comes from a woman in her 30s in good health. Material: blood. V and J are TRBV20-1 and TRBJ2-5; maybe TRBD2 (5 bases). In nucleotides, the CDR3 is TGCAGTGCTAGATTTCTGAGGGAGCAGTACTTC. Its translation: CSARFLREQYF.